Below, 13 T cell receptor beta chains from the same sample are listed, as sequenced in a study of identical twins. From the 5' RACE reads, TCRdb called clonotypes with MiXCR, one entry per CDR3 protein. This repertoire shows around 530,000 distinct CDR3 sequences, 13% to 15% found once; its top ten account for roughly 0.4%. The same sample was also studied in work on yellow fever vaccine responses in identical twins.

The sequenced material came from CD4+ T cells sorted from blood. The source of these receptors is a woman aged 18 to 35 in good health.

The rearrangement links TRBV20-1 to TRBJ2-3; TRBD2 agrees at 13 bases. This CDR3 is built from 18 residues. The germline gives CDR1 DFQATT, CDR2 SNEGSKA (reference sequence). The junction had 15 bases not matched to a gene; V was cut back by 5 bases and J by 4 bases. CDR3 residues: CSAPSWRTSGGHPDTQYF. The CDR3 DNA sequence: TGCAGTGCTCCCTCGTGGCGGACTAGCGGGGGTCATCCAGATACGCAGTATTTT.

V usage is TRBV5-1 and J usage is TRBJ2-3, with D hard to call. Germline values: CDR1 SGHRS, CDR2 YFSETQ. CDR3 length: 14 residues. Trimming left V 0 bases short and J 6 bases short, with 11 bases between. The CDR3 loop reads CASSLGSALDTQYF. The CDR3 DNA follows: TGCGCCAGCAGCTTGGGGAGCGCCCTCGATACGCAGTATTTT.

The CDR3 DNA reads as TGTGCCACCAGCACTAAGACCAACATGGGGGGACGCACGCAGTATTTT. Translating it yields CATSTKTNMGGRTQYF. V is TRBV24-1 and J is TRBJ2-3, with D tentatively TRBD2 (6 bases). CDR3 length: 16 residues. Deletions cut 7 bases from V and 9 bases from J, with 25 bases between. Germline lookup yields CDR1 KGHDR and CDR2 SFDVKD.

This clonotype was recorded a few times. The V gene is TRBV20-1, the J gene TRBJ2-5; D gene uncertain. The V gene lost 6 bases and the J gene lost 0 bases, with 20 bases spanning the gap. Germline V gives CDR1 DFQATT, CDR2 SNEGSKA (reference sequence). This CDR3 comprises 16 residues. CDR3 amino acids: CSAPPSRAEYQETQYF. CDR3 nucleotides: TGCAGTGCGCCCCCAAGTCGGGCGGAGTACCAAGAGACCCAGTACTTC.

This clonotype occurred a few times. V is TRBV5-1 and J is TRBJ2-3, with 13 nucleotides matching TRBD2. Germline assignment: CDR1 SGHRS and CDR2 YFSETQ. After removal of 4 bases from V and 9 bases from J, the junction contained 11 bases not matched to a gene. The CDR3 length is 16 residues. For the CDR3, the DNA is TGCGCCAGCAGCACGGCCGGGACTAGCGGGATAAGGACGCAGTATTTT. Translating gives CASSTAGTSGIRTQYF.

V and J are TRBV20-1 and TRBJ1-1; perhaps TRBD1 as D (6 bases). This CDR3 spans 14 amino acids. V was pared by 1 base and J by 1 base, with 10 bases between. Per germline, CDR1 DFQATT and CDR2 SNEGSKA (reference sequence). CDR3 nucleotide sequence: TGCAGTGCTAGAGGGCAGGGGAAGAACACTGAAGCTTTCTTT. Its translation: CSARGQGKNTEAFF.

The genes are TRBV12-3 or TRBV12-4 and TRBJ2-7, with TRBD2 identical over 13 bases. V lost 10 bases and J lost 4; bases outside the gene matches: 7. The CDR3 spans 14 residues. CDR3 bases: TGTGCCACGAAACTAGCGGGAGGGCCTTACGAGCAGTACTTC. Encoded protein: CATKLAGGPYEQYF.

The gene calls are TRBV12-3 or TRBV12-4 and TRBJ2-1; no definite D call. The length of the CDR3 is 14 residues. V lost 1 base to trimming and J lost 5 bases, with 9 bases between them. The CDR3 DNA sequence: TGTGCCAGCAGTTTAGGGGCCCCGAACAATGAGCAGTTCTTC. Its protein is CASSLGAPNNEQFF.

The sample holds a few counts of this clonotype. In DNA, the CDR3 is TGTGCCAGCAGCGTAGGACGGATCGGGTCGGCCCAGTACTTC. As protein: CASSVGRIGSAQYF. The V gene is TRBV7-7, the J gene TRBJ2-5; D is uncertain. The CDR3 extends over 14 amino acids. Trimming left V 5 bases short and J 9 bases short, with 19 bases between. Germline V gene lookup returns CDR1 SSHAT and CDR2 FNYEAQ (reference sequence). Based on the CDR3 plus reference TRBV7-7 and TRBJ2-5, the full variable domain is GAGVSQSPRYKVTKRGQDVTLRCDPISSHATLYWYQQALGQGPEFLTYFNYEAQPDKSGLPSDRFSAERPEGSISTLTIQRTEQRDSAMYRCASSVGRIGSAQYFGPGTRLLVL.

V and J are TRBV5-1 and TRBJ2-1; D is uncertain. V shed 0 bases and J shed 3 bases, with 13 bases lying between them. The germline gives CDR1 SGHRS, CDR2 YFSETQ. The CDR3 contains 16 residues. The CDR3 nucleotides read TGCGCCAGCAGCTTGGCAGCTTTATGGGGCTACAATGAGCAGTTCTTC. Its protein is CASSLAALWGYNEQFF.

The rearrangement uses TRBV20-1 and TRBJ1-5, with 7 bases lining up with TRBD1. Losses at the gene ends were 6 bases for V and 4 bases for J; bases not matched to a gene: 9. The CDR3 is made up of 14 amino acids. CDR1 and CDR2 from the germline V gene are DFQATT and SNEGSKA (reference sequence). CDR3 in amino acids: CSALLTGLNQPQHF. Here the CDR3 DNA reads TGCAGTGCGCTACTGACAGGGCTGAATCAGCCCCAGCATTTT.

This clonotype was detected only a few times. The V call is TRBV28, the J call TRBJ2-3, with 8 bases that match TRBD2. CDR1 MDHEN and CDR2 SYDVKM come from the germline V gene. V was pared by 4 bases and J by 5 bases, with 8 bases of the junction left unmatched. CDR3 length: 15 amino acids. CDR3 region: CASSSSGSGRDTQYF. The CDR3, as DNA: TGTGCCAGCAGTTCGAGCGGGAGCGGTAGAGATACGCAGTATTTT.

This clonotype turned up a few times. V is TRBV20-1 and J is TRBJ2-5, with TRBD2 as a possible D gene (6 bases). V dropped 6 bases and J dropped 11 bases, with 16 bases sitting between them. This CDR3 contains 11 residues. Germline loops: CDR1 DFQATT, CDR2 SNEGSKA (reference sequence). The DNA for the CDR3 is TGCAGTGCCGCGGGGTCGCGGGATCAGTACTTC. Residues: CSAAGSRDQYF.